One and the same sample provided the 32 T cell receptor beta chains below, sequenced in a study of blood T cell repertoires in COVID-19. TCRdb keeps only in-frame clones here, not all; method: immunoSEQ multiplex PCR. Of more than 300,000 clones in the sample, 86% were seen once. Sequenced input: PBMCs or T cells enriched from blood (not recorded which). Receptor source: a man aged 25-40 years who had recovered from COVID-19.

V usage is TRBV6-5 and J usage is TRBJ1-1, with 9 bases identical to TRBD1. Trimming took 2 bases from V and 3 from J; bases not matched to a gene: 7. This CDR3 has 16 amino acids. In germline, CDR1 is MNHEY, CDR2 SVGAGI. CDR3 protein: CASSYGTGLFDTEAFF. The CDR3 DNA reads TGTGCCAGCAGTTACGGGACAGGGTTGTTTGACACTGAAGCTTTCTTT.

This clone was recorded once. This CDR3 is CASSLGGRGRYNEQFF. The CDR3 bases are TGTGCCAGCAGCTTGGGTGGACGGGGGAGATACAATGAGCAGTTCTTC. The rearrangement uses TRBV5-4 and TRBJ2-1; D might be TRBD2 (6 bases). The CDR3 is 16 amino acids. With 0 bases removed from V and 4 bases from J, the gap between germline ends came to 14 bases. Germline assignment: CDR1 SGHNT and CDR2 YYREEE (reference sequence).

The chain carries TRBV5-4 and TRBJ2-1; 13 bases map to TRBD2. The CDR3 is made up of 16 amino acids. CDR1 and CDR2 (germline): SGHNT, YYREEE (reference sequence). V gave up 5 bases and J gave up 3 bases; unmatched junction bases: 5. This CDR3 reads CASRELAGGLYNEQFF. The CDR3 DNA reads as TGTGCCAGCAGGGAACTAGCGGGAGGGCTCTACAATGAGCAGTTCTTC.

The genes are TRBV2 and TRBJ2-3; D is perhaps TRBD1 (6 bases). The CDR3 has 13 residues. Per germline, CDR1 SNHLY and CDR2 FYNNEI. Trimming removed 5 bases at V and 4 bases at J, with 10 bases between. The CDR3 protein is CASSPDSPDTQYF. The DNA of the CDR3 is TGTGCCAGCAGTCCGGACAGTCCAGATACGCAGTATTTT. Looking up the rest from reference TRBV2 and TRBJ2-3 gives the full variable domain: EPEVTQTPSHQVTQMGQEVILRCVPISNHLYFYWYRQILGQKVEFLVSFYNNEISEKSEIFDDQFSVERPDGSNFTLKIRSTKLEDSAMYFCASSPDSPDTQYFGPGTRLTVL.

The rearrangement links TRBV2 to TRBJ1-1, with 7 bases matching TRBD1. This CDR3 region has 13 residues. Germline V lookup: CDR1 SNHLY, CDR2 FYNNEI. Germline trimming cut 7 bases from V and 4 bases from J; bases unmatched to any gene: 6. CDR3 sequence (DNA): TGTGCCAGCACCCAAACAGGGGCCACTGAAGCTTTCTTT. Protein product: CASTQTGATEAFF. Drawing the rest from reference TRBV2 and TRBJ1-1, the complete variable domain is EPEVTQTPSHQVTQMGQEVILRCVPISNHLYFYWYRQILGQKVEFLVSFYNNEISEKSEIFDDQFSVERPDGSNFTLKIRSTKLEDSAMYFCASTQTGATEAFFGQGTRLTVV.

The genes are TRBV2 and TRBJ2-1; D unresolved. Germline CDR1 is SNHLY and CDR2 is FYNNEI. The V end lost 6 bases, the J end lost 8 bases, and 11 bases lay between the germline ends. There are 12 residues in the CDR3. The CDR3 loop is CASRRRGDEQFF. The CDR3 nucleotides read TGTGCCAGCAGGAGGCGAGGCGATGAGCAGTTCTTC.

V usage is TRBV4-1 and J usage is TRBJ2-7; D call uncertain. The CDR3 covers 14 residues. CDR1 is MGHRA and CDR2 is YSYEKL in the germline V gene. V lost 5 bases, J lost 1 base, and 12 bases lay in between. The chain's CDR3 is CASSSAAGSYEQYF. CDR3 sequence (DNA): TGCGCCAGCAGCTCCGCGGCTGGTTCCTACGAGCAGTACTTC.

The chain combines TRBV19 with TRBJ1-2; weak D call: TRBD1 (5 bases). The CDR3 contains 14 residues. The ends were cut back, 3 bases at V and 3 bases at J, with 11 bases in the middle. Per the germline V gene, CDR1 is LNHDA and CDR2 is SQIVND (reference sequence). CDR3 sequence: CASSIQGLYYGYTF. The CDR3 region has the DNA TGTGCCAGTAGTATCCAGGGACTCTACTATGGCTACACCTTC.

The rearrangement joins TRBV21-1 to TRBJ2-7; TRBD2, the table's D call, lacks a check against the DNA. TRBV21-1 is annotated as a pseudogene. The CDR3 is made up of 17 amino acids. As DNA, the CDR3 is TGTGCCAGCAGCAAAGCTTCTAGCGGGGGATCGATGGACGAGCAGTACTTC. Protein: CASSKASSGGSMDEQYF.

The chain has TRBV4-1 and TRBJ2-1; 7 bases line up with TRBD2. This CDR3 spans 18 amino acids. Germline assignment: CDR1 MGHRA and CDR2 YSYEKL. The trim removed 4 bases at V and 5 bases at J, leaving 17 bases unmatched. The CDR3 is CASSPRRGPSGDHNEQFF. CDR3 bases: TGCGCCAGCAGCCCCCGTCGGGGACCTAGCGGAGACCACAATGAGCAGTTCTTC.

This chain connects TRBV14 to TRBJ1-2; D may be TRBD1 (5 bases). Trimming cost V 2 bases and J 3 bases, with 7 bases left between them. Germline loops: CDR1 SGHDN, CDR2 FVKESK. The CDR3 loop spans 13 amino acids. CDR3 region: CASSQQGYYGYTF. In DNA form, the CDR3 reads TGTGCCAGCAGCCAACAGGGATACTATGGCTACACCTTC. The entire variable domain, with the rest obtained from reference TRBV14 and TRBJ1-2, is as follows: EAGVTQFPSHSVIEKGQTVTLRCDPISGHDNLYWYRRVMGKEIKFLLHFVKESKQDESGMPNNRFLAERTGGTYSTLKVQPAELEDSGVYFCASSQQGYYGYTFGSGTRLTVV.

The rearrangement links TRBV7-9 to TRBJ2-2, with TRBD1 identical over 7 bases. The CDR3 totals 15 residues. CDR1 and CDR2 from the germline V gene are SEHNR and FQNEAQ (reference sequence). J lost 3 bases, V lost 3 bases, and 4 bases had no gene match. The CDR3 loop is CASSFIGGDTGELFF. CDR3 in DNA: TGTGCCAGCAGCTTCATAGGGGGCGACACCGGGGAGCTGTTTTTT. Full variable domain (outside the CDR3, taken from reference TRBV7-9 and TRBJ2-2): DTGVSQNPRHKITKRGQNVTFRCDPISEHNRLYWYRQTLGQGPEFLTYFQNEAQLEKSRLLSDRFSAERPKGSFSTLEIQRTEQGDSAMYLCASSFIGGDTGELFFGEGSRLTVL.

CDR3 nucleotides: TGTGCCAGCAGACCTGGCGGGAGGGTGTACGAGCAGTACTTC. Its translation is CASRPGGRVYEQYF. V is TRBV7-2 and J is TRBJ2-7, with TRBD2 identical over 9 bases. CDR3 length: 14 residues. Per the germline V gene, CDR1 is SGHTA and CDR2 is FQGNSA. V lost 6 bases, J lost 4 bases, and 7 bases stayed unmatched.

This chain uses TRBV3-1 (or the pseudogene TRBV3-2) with TRBJ2-3; 12 nucleotides match TRBD2. CDR3 length equals 16 residues. Looked up from germline, CDR1 is LGHDT and CDR2 is YNNKEL (reference sequence). V dropped 5 bases and J dropped 4; count of bases not matched to a gene: 7. The CDR3 DNA reads TGTGCCAGCAGCGAACCTAGCGGGAGGGCCTCAGATACGCAGTATTTT. Its protein is CASSEPSGRASDTQYF.

The chain joins TRBV11-1 to TRBJ1-4, with D maybe TRBD1 (5 bases). The ends were cut back, 0 bases at V and 6 bases at J, with 14 bases in the middle. Germline lookup yields CDR1 SGHAT and CDR2 FQDESV (reference sequence). The CDR3 extends over 16 amino acids. Written as DNA, the CDR3 is TGTGCCAGCAGCTTAGCGGTTCAGGGCAGATATGAAAAACTGTTTTTT. Translated, it gives CASSLAVQGRYEKLFF.

This clone was seen once. The V and J genes are TRBV21-1 and TRBJ1-3. TRBV21-1 is labeled a pseudogene. The CDR3 has 13 residues. CDR3 in DNA: TGTGCCAGCAGCAAAGATGAGGGAAACACCATATATTTT. It encodes CASSKDEGNTIYF.

The J gene is TRBJ1-2, the V gene TRBV11-2; the match to TRBD1 covers 8 bases. V lost 1 base to trimming and J lost 7 bases; unmatched junction nucleotides: 8. Per germline, CDR1 SGHAT and CDR2 FQNNGV. This CDR3 is built from 15 residues. Here the CDR3 reads CASSLAARDRGGYTF. In DNA, the CDR3 is TGTGCCAGCAGCTTAGCCGCCCGCGACAGGGGTGGCTACACCTTC.

The chain employs TRBV24-1 and TRBJ2-3, with 7 bases matching TRBD2. The CDR3 spans 18 residues. Germline V lookup: CDR1 KGHDR, CDR2 SFDVKD. Losses at the gene ends were 4 bases for V and 2 bases for J; bases not matched to a gene: 14. For the CDR3, the DNA is TGTGCCACCAGTGACCCCACGACTAGCAGTGGGGCCACAGATACGCAGTATTTT. It specifies CATSDPTTSSGATDTQYF.

This clone has only one observation. V gene TRBV9 combines with J gene TRBJ1-1; 9 bases line up with TRBD1. The CDR3 loop spans 14 amino acids. V shed 4 bases and J 4 bases; nucleotides not matched to a gene: 5. Germline CDR1 and CDR2: SGDLS and YYNGEE. CDR3 sequence reads: CASSFGTGTTEAFF. The CDR3 bases are TGTGCCAGCAGCTTTGGGACAGGGACCACTGAAGCTTTCTTT.

The sample holds one count of this clone. J is TRBJ1-1 and V is TRBV5-1; the match to TRBD1 covers 9 bases. CDR3 length equals 18 residues. The junction had 13 bases not matched to a gene; V was cut back by 0 bases and J by 4 bases. Germline V CDR1 and CDR2: SGHRS, YFSETQ. The chain's CDR3 is CASSLGGQGYQRGTEAFF. Here the CDR3 DNA reads TGCGCCAGCAGCTTGGGTGGACAGGGGTACCAGAGGGGCACTGAAGCTTTCTTT.

This clone has only one observation. The chain has TRBV10-2 and TRBJ1-1; D gene uncertain. Germline-derived CDR1 and CDR2 are WSHSY and SAAADI. The CDR3 has 16 residues. V gave up 2 bases and J gave up 0 bases, with 13 bases separating them. The CDR3 coding sequence is TGCGCCAGCAGTGAGAGCGGCAGACCAATGAACACTGAAGCTTTCTTT. It encodes CASSESGRPMNTEAFF.

The chain is built from TRBV19 and TRBJ2-2; tentatively, D is TRBD2 (6 bases). The V gene lost 5 bases and the J gene lost 8 bases, with 21 bases spanning the gap. In germline, CDR1 is LNHDA, CDR2 SQIVND (reference sequence). The CDR3 is 16 amino acids. In nucleotides, the CDR3 is TGTGCCAGTAGTCTAACCATCGGGACTGGCACGGGGGAGCTGTTTTTT. As protein: CASSLTIGTGTGELFF.

The V gene is TRBV7-6, the J gene TRBJ2-1, with TRBD2 matching over 9 bases. The germline V gene encodes CDR1 SGHVS and CDR2 FNYEAQ. V gave up 5 bases and J gave up 7 bases; unmatched junction bases: 9. This CDR3 region has 15 residues. CDR3 residues: CASSDLAGKGNEQFF. Written as DNA, the CDR3 is TGTGCCAGCAGCGATCTAGCGGGGAAGGGGAATGAGCAGTTCTTC. The entire variable domain, with the rest obtained from reference TRBV7-6 and TRBJ2-1, is as follows: GAGVSQSPRYKVTKRGQDVALRCDPISGHVSLYWYRQALGQGPEFLTYFNYEAQQDKSGLPNDRFSAERPEGSISTLTIQRTEQRDSAMYRCASSDLAGKGNEQFFGPGTRLTVL.

The chain joins TRBV10-2 to TRBJ1-3; 8 nucleotides align to TRBD1. The CDR3 sequence is 13 residues long. Germline assignment: CDR1 WSHSY and CDR2 SAAADI. Trimming at V came to 9 bases and at J to 4 bases, leaving 5 bases not matched to a gene. This CDR3 reads CASQGARGNTIYF. The CDR3 coding sequence is TGCGCCAGTCAGGGGGCGAGAGGAAACACCATATATTTT.

The chain is built from TRBV3-1 (or the pseudogene TRBV3-2) and TRBJ2-2; 13 bases map to TRBD2. With V trimmed by 1 base and J by 7 bases, 9 bases remained unmatched. CDR1 and CDR2 from the germline V gene are LGHDT and YNNKEL (reference sequence). CDR3 length: 18 residues. CDR3 sequence reads: CASSQGSTSGGALGELFF. Written as DNA, the CDR3 is TGTGCCAGCAGCCAAGGCTCTACTAGCGGGGGGGCCCTCGGGGAGCTGTTTTTT.

In DNA form, the CDR3 reads TGTGCCAGCAGCCTACGAACAGGGGCAACATTTACAGAGCAGTTCTTC. Residues: CASSLRTGATFTEQFF. The rearrangement links TRBV14 to TRBJ2-1; 7 nucleotides align to TRBD1. The V and J ends lost 4 bases and 10 bases, in that order; junction bases with no gene match: 16. CDR3 size: 16 residues. Germline assignment: CDR1 SGHDN and CDR2 FVKESK.

DNA of the CDR3: TGTGCCAGCAGCGTAGGGACAGGCAGCATCCAGTACTTC. Amino acids: CASSVGTGSIQYF. The rearrangement joins TRBV9 to TRBJ2-7; 7 nucleotides match TRBD1. With 0 bases clipped from V and 10 bases from J, the junction kept 7 bases outside the gene matches. The germline gives CDR1 SGDLS, CDR2 YYNGEE. The CDR3 length is 13 residues.

The chain is built from TRBV6-2 or TRBV6-3 and TRBJ2-1; the match to TRBD2 covers 7 bases. The CDR3 totals 12 residues. After removal of 6 bases from V and 8 bases from J, the junction contained 4 bases not matched to a gene. CDR1 and CDR2 from the germline V gene are MNHEY and SVGEGT. The CDR3 nucleotides read TGTGCCAGCAGCCAGCTAGCGGATGAGCAGTTCTTC. Translating gives CASSQLADEQFF.

This clone appeared many times. This sequence joins TRBV5-4 and TRBJ2-7; D unresolved. The CDR3 sequence is 15 residues long. The germline V gene has CDR1 SGHNT and CDR2 YYREEE (reference sequence). The ends were cut back, 3 bases at V and 5 bases at J, with 18 bases in the middle. The CDR3 DNA follows: TGTGCCAGCAGCTCCGAAATGCAGGTAACCCACGAGCAGTACTTC. This gives the protein CASSSEMQVTHEQYF.

The chain couples TRBV21-1 to TRBJ2-1; TRBD2 was called by the table and not checked on the DNA. TRBV21-1 is annotated as a pseudogene. The CDR3 is 19 amino acids. CDR3 amino acids: CASSSRSGTSGYSYNEQFF. The CDR3 DNA follows: TGTGCCAGCAGCTCCCGGAGTGGGACTAGCGGTTACTCCTACAATGAGCAGTTCTTC.

The chain links TRBV28 to TRBJ2-3; 8 bases align to TRBD2. This CDR3 comprises 15 residues. CDR1 MDHEN and CDR2 SYDVKM come from the germline V gene. V shed 8 bases and J 5 bases; nucleotides not matched to a gene: 12. In DNA, the CDR3 is TGTGCCAGCTCCAACGGGGGGGCAAGAGGAGATACGCAGTATTTT. Encoded protein: CASSNGGARGDTQYF. The entire variable domain, with the rest obtained from reference TRBV28 and TRBJ2-3, is as follows: DVKVTQSSRYLVKRTGEKVFLECVQDMDHENMFWYRQDPGLGLRLIYFSYDVKMKEKGDIPEGYSVSREKKERFSLILESASTNQTSMYLCASSNGGARGDTQYFGPGTRLTVL.

This chain links TRBV11-1 with TRBJ2-7, with D tentatively TRBD1 (5 bases). The CDR3 consists of 13 residues. Germline V gene sequence: CDR1 SGHAT, CDR2 FQDESV (reference sequence). The V and J ends lost 5 bases and 2 bases respectively, with 10 bases between them. CDR3 sequence reads: CASSLDSTYEQYF. In nucleotides, the CDR3 is TGTGCCAGCAGCCTTGACAGTACCTACGAGCAGTACTTC.